A selection of T cell receptor beta chains follows, all from one sample in a study of cytomegalovirus exposure and HLA in healthy donors. TCRdb keeps only in-frame clones here, not all; method: immunoSEQ multiplex PCR. The data contain 200,000 to 250,000 clones, roughly 84% of them singletons. The sequenced material came from PBMCs. The receptors come from a man in his forties or fifties in good health and CMV-seronegative. Each CDR3 is given with its conserved first and last residue. The D gene is left open where the match is weak. Clone size, where shown, is once, few, many, or a class for clones that have expanded.

size: few
J: TRBJ2-2
V: TRBV6-5
D: TRBD1
CDR3: CASSPYRGTGELFF
DNA: TGTGCCAGCAGTCCCTACAGGGGAACCGGGGAGCTGTTTTTT

size: few
J: TRBJ2-7
V: TRBV6-1
D: TRBD1
CDR3: CASSEFQGQGASYEQYF
DNA: TGTGCCAGCAGTGAATTTCAGGGGCAGGGGGCCTCTTACGAGCAGTACTTC

size: .
J: TRBJ1-2
V: TRBV27
D: TRBD1
CDR3: CASSLRGRGDYGYTF
DNA: TGTGCCAGCAGTCTCCGTGGCAGGGGGGACTATGGCTACACCTTC

size: .
J: TRBJ1-1
V: TRBV5-1
D: TRBD1
CDR3: CASNPGGGTEAFF
DNA: TGCGCCAGCAACCCAGGGGGTGGGACTGAAGCTTTCTTT

size: .
J: TRBJ2-1
V: TRBV4-2
D: .
CDR3: CASSQTTAYNEQFF
DNA: TGTGCCAGCAGCCAGACGACAGCCTACAATGAGCAGTTCTTC

size: .
J: TRBJ2-1
V: TRBV18
D: .
CDR3: CASSPPGYNEQFF
DNA: TGTGCCAGCTCACCTCCGGGGTACAATGAGCAGTTCTTC

size: .
J: TRBJ1-1
V: TRBV20-1
D: .
CDR3: CSAPDLAGAFF
DNA: TGCAGTGCTCCGGACCTAGCTGGAGCTTTCTTT

size: .
J: TRBJ2-1
V: TRBV15
D: TRBD2
CDR3: CATSRAGSGKNSYNEQFF
DNA: TGTGCCACCAGCAGAGCTGGTAGCGGGAAGAACTCCTACAATGAGCAGTTCTTC

size: .
J: TRBJ2-7
V: TRBV7-2
D: TRBD2
CDR3: CASSLDGLAGSEQYF
DNA: TGTGCCAGCAGCTTAGACGGCCTAGCGGGAAGCGAGCAGTACTTC

size: .
J: TRBJ2-3
V: TRBV6-5
D: TRBD1
CDR3: CASTSTGTGGDTQYF
DNA: TGTGCCAGCACGTCGACCGGGACAGGGGGCGATACGCAGTATTTT

size: .
J: TRBJ1-1
V: TRBV18
D: TRBD1
CDR3: CASSSTGVDTEAFF
DNA: TGTGCCAGCTCATCAACAGGGGTTGACACTGAAGCTTTCTTT

size: .
J: TRBJ1-2
V: TRBV27
D: .
CDR3: CASSARQDTVYGYTF
DNA: TGTGCCAGCAGTGCCCGTCAGGACACCGTCTATGGCTACACCTTC

size: .
J: TRBJ2-1
V: TRBV23-1
D: TRBD1
CDR3: CASSTGVESEQEQFF
DNA: TGCGCCAGCAGTACAGGGGTAGAAAGCGAACAAGAGCAGTTCTTC

size: .
J: TRBJ2-6
V: TRBV9
D: TRBD1
CDR3: CASSVEVRGLSGANVLTF
DNA: TGTGCCAGCAGCGTAGAAGTCAGGGGGCTGTCTGGGGCCAACGTCCTGACTTTC